Below are 14 T cell receptor beta chains sequenced from a single sample in a study of T cell responses to AZD1222 COVID-19 vaccine (dated by TCRdb to the early 2020s). The sample's time point label is to be understood as: about 28 days (+/-7) after the second vaccine dose. The method was the immunoSEQ multiplex PCR assay. TCRdb took over this immuneACCESS table, retaining in-frame rearrangements with V and J assigned. Such tables are incomplete; in checked studies, under half of the missing clones stem from an unresolved V gene, and the remainder is unexplained. In all, the sample holds some 79,000 clones, and 60% to 85% of those were seen once. The top ten constitute about 50% of the sample. Source: peripheral blood, taken 28 days after the second AZD1222 dose. These receptors originate from an adult who received the AZD1222 COVID-19 vaccine.

This chain uses TRBV19 with TRBJ2-1, with D uncertain. This CDR3 region has 14 residues. Germline loops: CDR1 LNHDA, CDR2 SQIVND (reference sequence). Trimming shortened V by 4 bases and J by 4 bases, and 11 bases separated the two germline ends. DNA for the CDR3: TGTGCCAGTAGTACCTTCAGTGGGTACAATGAGCAGTTCTTC. This encodes CASSTFSGYNEQFF.

The chain has TRBV7-8 and TRBJ2-1; possible D gene TRBD1, 5 bases. The CDR3 consists of 15 residues. Trimming cost V 1 base and J 5 bases, with 12 bases left between them. In germline, CDR1 is SGHVS, CDR2 FQNEAQ. CDR3 DNA sequence: TGTGCCAGCAGCTTAGTTTCAGGGTTGAACAATGAGCAGTTCTTC. Translating it yields CASSLVSGLNNEQFF.

This clone was recorded only once. The rearrangement uses TRBV5-8 and TRBJ1-5; 8 positions match TRBD1. CDR3 length: 14 residues. Germline loops: CDR1 SGHTS, CDR2 YDEGEE. V was clipped by 4 bases and J by 6 bases; unmatched bases: 6. The CDR3 DNA sequence: TGTGCCAGCAGCCGGACAGGGAATGGTCAGCCCCAGCATTTT. It is translated as CASSRTGNGQPQHF.

CDR3 sequence reads: CASSSDRVTGELFF. CDR3 sequence (DNA): TGTGCCAGCAGTTCGGACAGGGTCACCGGGGAGCTGTTTTTT. This chain links TRBV7-9 with TRBJ2-2; 8 bases map to TRBD1. The CDR3 has 14 residues. Germline V gene data show CDR1 as SEHNR and CDR2 as FQNEAQ (reference sequence). V shed 6 bases, J shed 4 bases, and the junction held 4 bases outside the gene matches.

V and J are TRBV7-3 and TRBJ1-3; 10 positions agree with TRBD1. The CDR3 runs to 15 residues. Germline V CDR1 and CDR2: SGHTA, FQGTGA. With 5 bases clipped from V and 4 bases from J, the junction kept 5 bases outside the gene matches. The CDR3 loop reads CASSHDRGPGNTIYF. DNA for the CDR3: TGTGCCAGCAGCCATGACAGGGGGCCCGGAAACACCATATATTTT.

This clone occurred a few times. The chain joins TRBV6-5 to TRBJ1-2, with 9 bases aligning to TRBD1. V was clipped by 0 bases and J by 7 bases; unmatched bases: 9. Germline assignment: CDR1 MNHEY and CDR2 SVGAGI. CDR3 size: 16 residues. CDR3 sequence (DNA): TGTGCCAGCAGTTACTCAGGTCAACAGGGGGCAGGTGGCTACACCTTC. Translating gives CASSYSGQQGAGGYTF.

This sequence joins TRBV7-2 and TRBJ1-5; the match to TRBD1 covers 8 bases. This CDR3 comprises 14 residues. Germline CDR1 and CDR2: SGHTA and FQGNSA. V was pared by 1 base and J by 5 bases, with 1 base of the junction left unmatched. The CDR3 sequence is CASSLDRGDQPQHF. CDR3 nucleotides: TGTGCCAGCAGCTTAGACAGGGGGGATCAGCCCCAGCATTTT.

The gene calls are TRBV2 and TRBJ2-1; D possibly corresponds to TRBD1 (6 bases). CDR3 size: 11 residues. V was trimmed by 10 bases and J by 6 bases, leaving 10 bases between them. Germline values: CDR1 SNHLY, CDR2 FYNNEI. The CDR3 loop reads CATTGSNEQFF. The CDR3, as DNA: TGTGCCACCACAGGGAGCAATGAGCAGTTCTTC.

This chain links TRBV12-3 or TRBV12-4 with TRBJ2-7; 7 bases agree with TRBD1. With V trimmed by 6 bases and J by 10 bases, 6 bases remained unmatched. This CDR3 comprises 11 residues. The DNA for the CDR3 is TGTGCCAGCAGCCGTGACAGGGAACAGTACTTC. Its protein product is CASSRDREQYF.

The chain recombines TRBV10-2 with TRBJ2-3; 8 bases agree with TRBD2. Germline CDR1 reads WSHSY; CDR2 reads SAAADI. Trimming removed 4 bases from V and 4 bases from J; junction bases left unmatched: 1. The CDR3 has 13 amino acids. As DNA, the CDR3 is TGCGCCAGCAGTGTCGGGGGGGCAGATACGCAGTATTTT. This encodes CASSVGGADTQYF.

This rearrangement joins TRBV19 to TRBJ1-1; 9 bases agree with TRBD1. This CDR3 is built from 14 residues. The V gene's germline CDR1 is LNHDA and CDR2 SQIVND (reference sequence). Trimming cost V 7 bases and J 5 bases; bases outside gene matches: 8. CDR3 in amino acids: CASTRTGERTEAFF. CDR3 DNA sequence: TGTGCCAGTACAAGGACAGGGGAAAGAACTGAAGCTTTCTTT.

About this clone: Mismatch with germline at one junction end may stem from a read error. The J gene is TRBJ2-7, the V gene TRBV7-6; D perhaps matches TRBD2 (6 bases). The CDR3 sequence is 15 residues long. Germline V gene sequence: CDR1 SGHVS, CDR2 FNYEAQ. CDR3 coding DNA: TGTGTCAGCAGCGTTAGCCCCGGGAGCTCCTACGAGCAGTACTTC. Encoded protein: CVSSVSPGSSYEQYF. The full variable domain, completed using reference TRBV7-6 and TRBJ2-7, is GAGVSQSPRYKVTKRGQDVALRCDPISGHVSLYWYRQALGQGPEFLTYFNYEAQQDKSGLPNDRFSAERPEGSISTLTIQRTEQRDSAMYRCVSSVSPGSSYEQYFGPGTRLTVT.

The CDR3 is CASSPGVGHGGEDTQYF. Here the CDR3 DNA reads TGTGCCAGCAGCCCTGGGGTAGGACACGGAGGGGAAGATACGCAGTATTTT. V usage is TRBV5-4 and J usage is TRBJ2-3; a possible D gene is TRBD2 (6 bases). The germline V and J ends were trimmed by 4 bases and 5 bases, with 23 bases remaining between them. Germline values: CDR1 SGHNT, CDR2 YYREEE (reference sequence). The CDR3 totals 17 residues.

The CDR3 DNA follows: TGTGCCAGCAGTTTCCCTGGGCGGGAATATACGCAGTATTTT. This translates into CASSFPGREYTQYF. V gene TRBV5-6 combines with J gene TRBJ2-3; D perhaps matches TRBD2 (6 bases). Trimming removed 5 bases at V and 7 bases at J, with 17 bases between. The germline CDR1 and CDR2 sequences are SGHDT and YYEEEE. The CDR3 is 14 residues long.